This is a list of T cell receptor beta chains from one sample in a study of regulatory T cells in long-lasting Graves disease. TCRdb re-called the multiplex PCR reads with MiXCR, one entry per CDR3 protein. The sample contains about 400,000 distinct CDR3 sequences, less than 25% of which appear only once. The input for sequencing was peripheral blood mononuclear cells (PBMCs), taken when the disease was refractory, from a patient treated with antithyroid drugs. The receptors originated from a female donor with Graves disease. Each CDR3 is given with its conserved first and last residue. A D gene is named only where the DNA matches it firmly. Not every row has a clone size; where given, it reads once, few, many or a size class.

cdr3_nt cdr3_aa v_call d_call clone_size j_call
TGCAGTGCTAGATCGGGTTTAGAAGACGGCTACACCTTC CSARSGLEDGYTF TRBV20-1 NA many TRBJ1-2
TGTGCCAGCAGCCGAGGGCAGTCGGAAGCTTTCTTT CASSRGQSEAFF TRBV7-2 NA many TRBJ1-1
TGTGCCAGCAGCTGGAGCGGTAGCCCTCTTGGCTACACCTTC CASSWSGSPLGYTF TRBV5-4 NA NA TRBJ1-2
TGTGCCTGGAGTCCTTCCGGGCCACATGGCTACACCTTC CAWSPSGPHGYTF TRBV30 NA many TRBJ1-2
TGTGCCAGCAGTTACTTAAGACAGGGCTCTTCCCGGGATGGCTACACCTTC CASSYLRQGSSRDGYTF TRBV6-2/TRBV6-3 TRBD1 few TRBJ1-2
TGCAGTGCTAGAGAATCGGGTTCGGGCAATCAGCCCCAGCATTTT CSARESGSGNQPQHF TRBV20-1 NA many TRBJ1-5
TGTGCCAGCAGGTACACCGGGGAGCTGTTTTTT CASRYTGELFF TRBV12-3/TRBV12-4 NA many TRBJ2-2
TGTGCCAGTAGTATTGGCGGGGCGCTGATCGGGGAGCTGTTTTTT CASSIGGALIGELFF TRBV19 NA NA TRBJ2-2
TGCAGCGTCCGAGTAGGGGCCGAGCAGTACTTC CSVRVGAEQYF TRBV29-1 NA NA TRBJ2-7
TGTGCCAGTACGGGGGAGAGGCGCTACACCTTC CASTGERRYTF TRBV19 NA many TRBJ1-2
TGCGCCAGCAGCCGGGACGGACGTCCCTACGAGCAGTACTTC CASSRDGRPYEQYF TRBV5-1 NA few TRBJ2-7
TGTGCCAGCAGTTTTTCAGGGCCCACAACTGAAGCTTTCTTT CASSFSGPTTEAFF TRBV12-3/TRBV12-4 NA many TRBJ1-1
TGTGCCAGCTCACCACCACAGGGCAGGGGTGAAAAACTGTTTTTT CASSPPQGRGEKLFF TRBV18 NA many TRBJ1-4
TGCGCCAGCAGCTTGGAAACCCTAGCGGACAACACCGGGGAGCTGTTTTTT CASSLETLADNTGELFF TRBV5-1 TRBD2 NA TRBJ2-2
TGCGCCAGCAGCCCCCGGACTGCTATGGAGACCCAGTACTTC CASSPRTAMETQYF TRBV5-1 NA few TRBJ2-5
TGCAGCGTTGAAGACGGAGGGGGCGGGGAGACCCAGTACTTC CSVEDGGGGETQYF TRBV29-1 NA many TRBJ2-5
TGTGCCACCAGTGATACCGGGACAGGGATTCAGCCCCAGCATTTT CATSDTGTGIQPQHF TRBV24-1 TRBD1 few TRBJ1-5
TGCAGCGTTGAAGGGTGGACAGAGGACGAGCAGTACTTC CSVEGWTEDEQYF TRBV29-1 NA few TRBJ2-7
TGTGCCAGCAGTGAACAGACGGGAGGGCCCTCGGATACCGGGGAGCTGTTTTTT CASSEQTGGPSDTGELFF TRBV2 TRBD2 many TRBJ2-2
TGTGCCAGCTCACCAACCGGGACGGCTTCCTACGAGCAGTACTTC CASSPTGTASYEQYF TRBV18 NA few TRBJ2-7
TGTGCCAGCAGAGAACTAGCTACAACACCCGGGGAGCTGTTTTTT CASRELATTPGELFF TRBV12-3/TRBV12-4 NA many TRBJ2-2
TGTGCCAGCAGATCAGGGGATGGCTACACCTTC CASRSGDGYTF TRBV28 NA many TRBJ1-2
TGCAGTGCTAGGCCCGTAGCGGGTACGCAGTATTTT CSARPVAGTQYF TRBV20-1 TRBD2 few TRBJ2-3
TGTGCCAGCAGCCAAAGCGGATCTCAGCCCCAGCATTTT CASSQSGSQPQHF TRBV3-1 NA few TRBJ1-5
TGTGCCAGCAGCTTAGGGCCAACGTTGGGCGAGCAGTACTTC CASSLGPTLGEQYF TRBV7-9 NA many TRBJ2-7
TGTGCCAGGGTTGTGAGAGGGAACACCTACGAGCAGTACTTC CARVVRGNTYEQYF TRBV12-3/TRBV12-4 NA many TRBJ2-7
TGTGCCAGCACCAGGGACCTCGGAGCTGAAGCTTTCTTT CASTRDLGAEAFF TRBV6-1 NA many TRBJ1-1
TGTGCCAGCAATCCGGGACTAGCGACTCAAGGGGCAGCCGGGGAGCTGTTTTTT CASNPGLATQGAAGELFF TRBV6-1 TRBD2 NA TRBJ2-2
TGTGCCAGCTCAGTGAACGGGGCCCTGACAGCTATGAACACTGAAGCTTTCTTT CASSVNGALTAMNTEAFF TRBV18 NA once TRBJ1-1
TGCGCCAGCAGCTTTTATGACTCCTACGAGCAGTACTTC CASSFYDSYEQYF TRBV5-1 NA few TRBJ2-7
TGTGCCAGCAGCCAAGAAGGCCAGCCCCAGCATTTT CASSQEGQPQHF TRBV14 NA NA TRBJ1-5
TGTGCCTGGAGTGTCTGGGACGACTCCTACGAGCAGTACTTC CAWSVWDDSYEQYF TRBV30 NA many TRBJ2-7
TGTGCCAGCGGACTGGAGATTTACGAGCAGTACTTC CASGLEIYEQYF TRBV6-2/TRBV6-3 NA once TRBJ2-7
TGTGCCAGCAGTCCAAGCTTCGAGCAGTACTTC CASSPSFEQYF TRBV28 NA many TRBJ2-7
TGTGCCAGCAGCGTAGAAACAGGACTCTATGGCTACACCTTC CASSVETGLYGYTF TRBV9 NA few TRBJ1-2
TGTGCCAGCAGTTTGTCAGGACACATTATTCAGTACTTC CASSLSGHIIQYF TRBV12-3/TRBV12-4 NA NA TRBJ2-4
TGTGCCAGCAGTCACAGGGTTCAAGAGACCCAGTACTTC CASSHRVQETQYF TRBV28 NA many TRBJ2-5
TGTGCCAGCAGTGGTCAAGTCTCTGGGGCCAACGTCCTGACTTTC CASSGQVSGANVLTF TRBV2 NA NA TRBJ2-6
TGTGCCAGCACCGCAAAACAGGGGGCTACTGAAGCTTTCTTT CASTAKQGATEAFF TRBV6-2/TRBV6-3 TRBD1 NA TRBJ1-1
TGTGCCAGCCGATTCGGCATAGGGGAGCTGTTTTTT CASRFGIGELFF TRBV12-3/TRBV12-4 NA NA TRBJ2-2
TGTGCCAGCAGCTCCAGACTAGCGCGCCAGACCCAGTACTTC CASSSRLARQTQYF TRBV13 TRBD2 many TRBJ2-5
TGTGCCACCAGTGATATCCGGGACAGTAATGAAAAACTGTTTTTT CATSDIRDSNEKLFF TRBV24-1 TRBD1 many TRBJ1-4